This TCR beta chain was recorded in a study of T cell responses to AZD1222 COVID-19 vaccine. Comments on this clone: Its matching antigen is unknown.

Method: immunoSEQ multiplex PCR; TCRdb's copy keeps in-frame clones and lacks some. The sample gives 140,000 or so clones, around 90% of which show up once; over 3% is in the top ten. The study, taken as a whole, reports: The number of AZD1222 recipients seropositive at baseline was only 5 to 7.

Deletions cut 1 base from V and 1 base from J, with 5 bases between. From germline, CDR1 is SGHNT and CDR2 YENEEA. The CDR3 consists of 13 residues. This chain uses TRBV11-3 with TRBJ2-7; the D is unclear. The clonotype was recovered from an adult who received the AZD1222 COVID-19 vaccine. Source: peripheral blood, taken 28 days after the second AZD1222 dose. The CDR3 coding sequence is TGTGCCAGCAGCTTAGGGGGTTCCTACGAGCAGTACTTC. Translation: CASSLGGSYEQYF.